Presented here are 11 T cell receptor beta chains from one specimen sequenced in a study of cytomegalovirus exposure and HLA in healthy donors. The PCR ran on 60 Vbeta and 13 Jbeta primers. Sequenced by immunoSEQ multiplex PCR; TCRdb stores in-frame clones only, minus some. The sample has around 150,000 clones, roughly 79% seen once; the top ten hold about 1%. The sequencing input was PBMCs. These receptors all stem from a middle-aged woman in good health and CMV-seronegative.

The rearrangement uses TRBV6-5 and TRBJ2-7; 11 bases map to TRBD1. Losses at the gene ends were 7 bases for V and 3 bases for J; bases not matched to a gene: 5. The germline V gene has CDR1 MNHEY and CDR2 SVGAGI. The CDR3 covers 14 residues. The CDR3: CASIRTGGNYEQYF. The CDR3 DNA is TGTGCCAGCATCCGGACAGGGGGCAACTACGAGCAGTACTTC.

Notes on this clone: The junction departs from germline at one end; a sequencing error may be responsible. DNA for the CDR3: TGTGCTAGCAGCCGGACAGGGGGCAAGGGGAGCACTGAAGCTTTCTTT. Encoded protein: CASSRTGGKGSTEAFF. This rearrangement joins TRBV7-7 to TRBJ1-1; 11 bases fit TRBD1. The CDR3 covers 16 residues. Germline CDR1 and CDR2: SSHAT and FNYEAQ (reference sequence).

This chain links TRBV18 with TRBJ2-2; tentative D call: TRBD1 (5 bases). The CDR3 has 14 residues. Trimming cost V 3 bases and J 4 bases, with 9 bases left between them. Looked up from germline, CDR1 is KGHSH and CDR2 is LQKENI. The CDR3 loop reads CASSPQGATGELFF. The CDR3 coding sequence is TGTGCCAGCTCACCGCAAGGGGCCACCGGGGAGCTGTTTTTT.

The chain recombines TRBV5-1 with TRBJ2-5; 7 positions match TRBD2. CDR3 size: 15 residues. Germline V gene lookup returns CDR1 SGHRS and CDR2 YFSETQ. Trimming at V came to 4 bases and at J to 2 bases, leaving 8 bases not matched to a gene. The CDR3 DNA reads TGCGCCAGCAGCCGCGAAGCGGGACCTCAAGAGACCCAGTACTTC. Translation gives CASSREAGPQETQYF.

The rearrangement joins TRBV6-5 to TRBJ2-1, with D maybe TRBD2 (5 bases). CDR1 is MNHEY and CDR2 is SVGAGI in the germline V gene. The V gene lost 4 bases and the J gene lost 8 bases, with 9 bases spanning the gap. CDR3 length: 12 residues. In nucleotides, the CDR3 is TGTGCCAGCAGTTCGACTATCGATGAGCAGTTCTTC. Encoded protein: CASSSTIDEQFF.

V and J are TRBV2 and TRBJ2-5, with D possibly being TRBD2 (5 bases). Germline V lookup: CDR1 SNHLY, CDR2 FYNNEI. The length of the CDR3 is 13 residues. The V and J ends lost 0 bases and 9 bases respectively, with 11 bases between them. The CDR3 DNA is TGTGCCAGCAGTGAAGCGGGCTCGAGGGCCCAGTACTTC. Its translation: CASSEAGSRAQYF.

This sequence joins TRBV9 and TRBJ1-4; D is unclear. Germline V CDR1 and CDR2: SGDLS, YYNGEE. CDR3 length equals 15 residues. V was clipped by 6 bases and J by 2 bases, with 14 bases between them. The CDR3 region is CASTEAGTTNEKLFF. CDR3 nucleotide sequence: TGTGCCAGCACCGAAGCGGGAACCACTAATGAAAAACTGTTTTTT. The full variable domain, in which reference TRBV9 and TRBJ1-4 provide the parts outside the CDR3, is DSGVTQTPKHLITATGQRVTLRCSPRSGDLSVYWYQQSLDQGLQFLIQYYNGEERAKGNILERFSAQQFPDLHSELNLSSLELGDSALYFCASTEAGTTNEKLFFGSGTQLSVL.

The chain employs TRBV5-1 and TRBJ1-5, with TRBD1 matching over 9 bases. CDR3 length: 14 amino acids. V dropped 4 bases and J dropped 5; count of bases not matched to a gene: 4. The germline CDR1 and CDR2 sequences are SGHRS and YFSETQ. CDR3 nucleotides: TGCGCCAGCAGCGTGGGACAGGGTGATCAGCCCCAGCATTTT. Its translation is CASSVGQGDQPQHF.

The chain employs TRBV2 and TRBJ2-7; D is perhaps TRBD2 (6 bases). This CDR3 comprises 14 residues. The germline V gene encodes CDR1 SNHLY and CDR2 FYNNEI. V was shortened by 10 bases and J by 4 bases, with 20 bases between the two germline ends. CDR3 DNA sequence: TGTGCCACCTCGCAGACTAGTGGACGGTACGAGCAGTACTTC. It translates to CATSQTSGRYEQYF.

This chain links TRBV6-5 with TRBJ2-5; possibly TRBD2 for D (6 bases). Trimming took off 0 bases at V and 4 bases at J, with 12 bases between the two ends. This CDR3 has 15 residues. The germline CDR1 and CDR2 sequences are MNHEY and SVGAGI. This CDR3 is CASSYSPLGGETQYF. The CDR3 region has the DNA TGTGCCAGCAGTTACTCTCCTTTGGGAGGAGAGACCCAGTACTTC.

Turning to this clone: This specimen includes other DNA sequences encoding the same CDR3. This CDR3 reads CASSLGQTDTQYF. The CDR3 nucleotides read TGCGCCAGCAGCTTAGGACAGACAGATACGCAGTATTTT. The chain recombines TRBV5-1 with TRBJ2-3, with a tentative D call TRBD1 (6 bases). Germline assignment: CDR1 SGHRS and CDR2 YFSETQ. The CDR3 is 13 amino acids. The V end lost 2 bases, the J end lost 3 bases, and 7 bases lay between the germline ends.